The T cell receptor (beta chain) under discussion was sequenced for a study of shared clonotypes between healthy human individuals. Method: immunoSEQ multiplex PCR; TCRdb's copy keeps in-frame clones and lacks some. Among 1,500,000 or so clones, around 98.5% were seen once, and the ten largest hold 0.36%. After removal of 4 bases from V and 0 bases from J, the junction contained 11 bases not matched to a gene. This CDR3 region has 17 residues. Germline CDR1 is MDHEN and CDR2 is SYDVKM. The sequence was obtained from a man under 40 in good health. V usage is TRBV28 and J usage is TRBJ1-1; 7 bases are a match to TRBD1. The specimen was naive CD4+ T cells sorted from blood. This sample's subset: CD45RA+ positively selected. In DNA form, the CDR3 reads TGTGCCAGCAGTTCCTCAGGGGGATACTCCTTGAACACTGAAGCTTTCTTT. Protein sequence: CASSSSGGYSLNTEAFF.